This T cell receptor beta chain appears in the sequencing data of a study of shared clonotypes between healthy human individuals (dated by TCRdb to the early 2020s). A note on the overall study: Three men and a couple of women, aged 18 to 49 years, made up the cohort. Leukapheresis yielded between about 0.9 and 10 billion PBMCs per donor. Libraries were prepared and TCR repertoires were sequenced by different laboratories using diverse techniques, in order to increase sequencing depth and limit assay-specific biases. The study deeply sequenced blood TCR repertoires of five healthy adults to estimate repertoire size and the extent of clonotype sharing between individuals. For each donor, CD4 naive and CD4 memory were each run on three plates, CD8 naive on two plates, and CD8 memory on one plate.

Using the deep immunoSEQ assay, multiplex PCR amplified TCR CDR3 regions from genomic DNA. Extracted genomic DNA from each cell subset was distributed evenly across all wells of several immunoSEQ 96-well plates, and each plate was treated as a replicate. For sorted subsets, around 200 ng genomic DNA, equal to 25,000 to 35,000 T cell genomes, was loaded into each replicate PCR. The purified libraries were quantified using a Qubit 3.0 fluorometer, sized with a Bioanalyzer 2100, and then quantified again using the KAPA Library Quantification kit. Every immunoSEQ 96-well plate was sequenced on a separate single-read 150-cycle Illumina NextSeq 550 flow cell. From the authors' description of their analysis: Because only junctional sequences without quality scores were contained in the immunoSEQ output, filtering matching that applied to full-length reads could not be performed. To assign V/J genes and CDR3, sequences were annotated using PyIR, a Python wrapper for IgBLAST v1.9, with IMGT germline references. Reads were filtered out if the reads had weak V/J assignments (E-value above 1e-6), no CDR3, stop codons, out-of-frame junctions, or ambiguous translated residues. A V3J clonotype was defined by an identical inferred V gene, J gene, and CDR3 amino acid sequence. The percentage overlap between two repertoires was calculated by dividing the number of shared unique clonotypes by the size of the smaller repertoire. Repertoire richness was assessed with RTK rarefaction, the Chao1 estimator, and Recon v2.1 estimates of unobserved clonotypes. OLGA was used to compute generation probabilities for all TCRbeta clonotypes that the gDNA method yielded from four donors. TCRdb took this table from immuneACCESS and kept in-frame rearrangements with V and J called. Such tables lack part of the clones; where checked against another copy, unresolved V genes explain under half of the gap, and the rest is unexplained. V and J calls plus clone size are reproduced from that table; the DNA served to infer D and trimming. The table for this sample lists over a million clones; 98% of them were counted only once. Roughly 0.45% of the sample is taken by the ten largest.

In regard to this clone: Its recognized antigen is unknown. The input lacks base qualities; no much larger clone sits a single base away.

The donors were healthy, HIV-negative adults who had no recently reported acute infections or vaccinations. Every donor was a Caucasian adult living in Nashville, Tennessee, USA. CD4+ T cells were enriched through magnetic negative selection, after which naive cells were positively selected on CD45RA and the remaining negative fraction served as the memory subset. After blood collection by leukapheresis, PBMCs were isolated using Ficoll-Histopaque density gradient centrifugation and then cryopreserved in the vapor phase of liquid nitrogen. Purity and quantity of every magnetically sorted T cell population were checked by analytical flow cytometry. From each sorted fraction, genomic DNA was isolated and quantified by UV absorbance on a Nanodrop 2000c. Study-level results and caveats: Pairwise subsampling led to the expectation that sequencing depth would affect the degree of clonotype sharing among donors. Compared with non-shared clonotypes, clonotypes shared by all four sorted-subset donors had higher generation probabilities. Even with the large sequencing depth, rarefaction of the sorted-subset datasets indicated that sequencing was incomplete. Only blood was sampled, and tissue TCR repertoires likely differ from those in blood. Because the study included only a small number of donors, the genetic and exposure-history diversity represented was limited. Estimated clonotype richness was generally larger for naive than for memory subsets. When a handful of donors were compared, the shared fraction of clonotypes was around 5% for naive CD4, around 3.6% for naive CD8, more than 2% for memory CD4, and less than 0.45% for memory CD8.

Sequences SGHNT (CDR1) and YENEEA (CDR2) are obtained from the germline V gene. Counted from cysteine to phenylalanine, this CDR3 has 16 amino acids. The DNA shown is the 48-base CDR3, in frame from base 1. Trimmed from V: 4 bases; trimmed from J: 9 bases; junction bases lacking a gene match: 6. The V and J genes are TRBV11-3 and TRBJ2-1, with 16 bases in between that match TRBD2. The specimen sequenced was naive CD4+ T cells sorted from blood. In the paper's terms, the cell subset or site label means: CD45RA+ positively selected. The clonotype was recovered from a man aged 25-40 years in good health. The sequenced DNA is TGTGCCAGCAGCTCGGGACTAGCGGGGGGGATGGGTGAGCAGTTCTTC. Its protein is CASSSGLAGGMGEQFF.